Following are 22 T cell receptor beta chains from one sample sequenced in a study of T cells in women clearing cervical HPV infection (dated by TCRdb to the late 2010s). Libraries were constructed by the immunoSEQ multiplex PCR assay. This immuneACCESS table, as held by TCRdb, lists in-frame sequences with V and J called but not all clones. Of the missing ones, under half trace to an unresolved V gene in checked studies; the others have no known cause. In this sample's table one finds some 30,000 clones. Around 1.6% of the sample comes from the top ten. The specimen sequenced was blood buffy coat. These TCRs come from a woman aged 18 to 75 with a cervical HPV16 infection that either progressed to CIN3+ or cleared (not recorded which).

On this clone itself: The CDR3 end is not reached by the read, which stops 3 residues before it; the germline J gene fills it in. This chain connects TRBV7-3 to TRBJ2-5; TRBD1 matches at 11 bases. Germline V gene data show CDR1 as SGHTA and CDR2 as FQGTGA. The CDR3 consists of 15 residues. The J segment lost 4 bases and the V segment lost 5 bases, leaving 6 bases of the junction unmatched. CDR3 protein: CASSLTGTGGETQYF. The CDR3 DNA, read in part, is TGTGCCAGCAGCCTTACCGGGACAGGGGGAGAGACC.

About this clone: The read gets to within 3 residues of the CDR3 end, and the germline J gene fills in the rest. The chain employs TRBV6-2 or TRBV6-3 and TRBJ2-1; 9 bases align to TRBD2. The CDR3 is 15 residues long. Germline lookup yields CDR1 MNHEY and CDR2 SVGEGT. The J segment lost 1 base and the V segment lost 4 bases, leaving 2 bases of the junction unmatched. Partial CDR3 DNA: TGTGCCAGCAGTTGGCTAGCGGGGTCCTACAATGAG. This sequence encodes CASSWLAGSYNE. The CDR3, in full, reads CASSWLAGSYNEQFF.

A word on this clone: With the read ending 3 residues before the CDR3 end, the germline J gene is used to fill in that end. This chain connects TRBV19 to TRBJ1-4, with 8 bases identical to TRBD1. Germline V gives CDR1 LNHDA, CDR2 SQIVND (reference sequence). The CDR3 has 18 residues. The covered CDR3 bases are TGTGCCAGTAGTATTTCAACAGGGGGGAGCTCCTATAATTCACCA. Translated: CASSISTGGSSYNSP. The full CDR3 protein reads CASSISTGGSSYNSPLFF.

With regard to this clone: The read terminates 3 residues ahead of where the CDR3 ends, so the germline J gene completes it. The chain has TRBV6-2 or TRBV6-3 and TRBJ1-5, with 9 positions matching TRBD1. CDR1 is MNHEY and CDR2 is SVGEGT in the germline V gene. V gave up 5 bases and J gave up 6 bases; unmatched junction bases: 8. CDR3 length: 15 amino acids. The sequenced part of the CDR3 DNA is TGTGCCAGCAGTGATCCGGGACAGGGTCTTCAGCCC. Translating gives CASSDPGQGLQP. The full CDR3 reads CASSDPGQGLQPQHF.

The part of the CDR3 DNA that was read is TGTGCCAGCCAGGAACAGGGTCAGCCC. Protein: CASQEQGQP. The whole CDR3 region reads CASQEQGQPQHF. The V and J genes are TRBV2 and TRBJ1-5; the D gene is possibly TRBD1 (6 bases). The read stops 3 residues short of the end of the CDR3; the missing end is completed from the germline J gene. The V end was cut by 8 bases, the J end by 6 bases, with 11 bases between. Germline-derived CDR1 and CDR2 are SNHLY and FYNNEI. This CDR3 spans 12 amino acids.

Comments on this clone: The read finishes 3 residues shy of the CDR3 end, and the germline J gene is used to complete it. This sequence joins TRBV2 and TRBJ2-5; 7 bases align to TRBD1. The V gene end was trimmed by 0 bases and the J gene end by 2 bases; junction bases not matched to a gene: 9. The CDR3 spans 17 residues. Germline CDR1 SNHLY, CDR2 FYNNEI. The CDR3 loop reads CASSEARGRAGQETQYF. The sequenced CDR3 bases are TGTGCCAGCAGTGAAGCTAGGGGGCGGGCCGGGCAAGAGACC. Full variable domain (rest looked up from reference TRBV2 and TRBJ2-5): EPEVTQTPSHQVTQMGQEVILRCVPISNHLYFYWYRQILGQKVEFLVSFYNNEISEKSEIFDDQFSVERPDGSNFTLKIRSTKLEDSAMYFCASSEARGRAGQETQYFGPGTRLLVL.

Details on this clone: The CDR3 goes on 3 residues after the read ends, and that part is filled in from the germline J gene. V usage is TRBV10-3 and J usage is TRBJ2-2, with TRBD2 as a possible D gene (7 bases). V lost 6 bases, J lost 1 base, and 9 bases lay in between. Germline V gene lookup returns CDR1 ENHRY and CDR2 SYGVKD. The CDR3 sequence is 14 residues long. This CDR3 is CAISGGLNTGELFF. The part of the CDR3 DNA that was read is TGTGCCATCAGCGGGGGGCTGAACACCGGGGAG.

As concerns this clone: The read terminates 3 residues ahead of where the CDR3 ends, so the germline J gene completes it. The chain uses TRBV7-9 and TRBJ2-7; 7 bases are shared with TRBD1. The CDR3 runs to 12 residues. Germline-derived CDR1 and CDR2 are SEHNR and FQNEAQ (reference sequence). With V trimmed by 5 bases and J by 6 bases, 4 bases remained unmatched. CDR3 in amino acids: CASSMGQTEQYF. The CDR3 DNA, read in part, is TGTGCCAGCAGCATGGGACAGACCGAG.

Remarks on this clone: The read is 3 residues too short to cover the CDR3 end, so that end is filled in from the germline J gene. The rearrangement links TRBV5-1 to TRBJ2-2, with 8 bases that match TRBD2. CDR3 length equals 15 residues. V was pared by 6 bases and J by 7 bases, with 11 bases of the junction left unmatched. CDR1 and CDR2 from the germline V gene are SGHRS and YFSETQ. The sequenced part of the CDR3 DNA is TGCGCCAGCAATAACGGACTAGCTTCGTTCGGGGAG. Protein sequence: CASNNGLASFGE. The whole CDR3 reads CASNNGLASFGELFF.

For this clone: The read finishes 3 residues shy of the CDR3 end, and the germline J gene is used to complete it. J is TRBJ2-7 and V is TRBV7-2, with D hard to call. The CDR3 is 14 residues long. CDR1 is SGHTA and CDR2 is FQGNSA in the germline V gene. Trimming left V 7 bases short and J 3 bases short, with 16 bases between. Here the CDR3 reads CASMQPGPIYEQYF. CDR3 DNA (partial): TGTGCCAGCATGCAACCAGGTCCCATCTACGAG.

A remark on this clone: The missing CDR3 end, 3 residues past where the read stops, is filled in from the germline J gene. V gene TRBV18 combines with J gene TRBJ1-1, with D possibly TRBD1 on 5 matching bases. Germline CDR1 and CDR2: KGHSH and LQKENI. CDR3 length: 15 residues. V was trimmed by 6 bases and J by 3 bases, leaving 17 bases between them. CDR3 bases read: TGTGCCAGCTCTCCAGGGTTTGGGGGGTACACTGAA. Its protein is CASSPGFGGYTE. The whole CDR3 protein is CASSPGFGGYTEAFF.

The sequenced CDR3 bases are TGCGCCAGCAGCTTGGTCCCGGACTCCTCGGAGACC. Its protein product is CASSLVPDSSET. The full CDR3 protein is CASSLVPDSSETQYF. The V gene is TRBV5-1, the J gene TRBJ2-5, with TRBD2 as a possible D gene (5 bases). The read halts 3 residues ahead of the CDR3 end, with the missing end drawn from the germline J gene. The V end was cut by 0 bases, the J end by 5 bases, with 14 bases between. From germline, CDR1 is SGHRS and CDR2 YFSETQ. The CDR3 loop spans 15 amino acids.

Note on this clone: The DNA ends 3 residues before the CDR3 does, and the rest of the CDR3 is filled in from the germline J gene. The chain uses TRBV20-1 and TRBJ1-1; D unresolved. V dropped 0 bases and J dropped 0 bases, with 14 bases sitting between them. The CDR3 length is 16 residues. CDR1 DFQATT and CDR2 SNEGSKA come from the germline V gene (reference sequence). CDR3 sequence reads: CSARDPPTMMNTEAFF. The CDR3 DNA, read in part, is TGCAGTGCTAGAGATCCCCCGACTATGATGAACACTGAA.

To note about this clone: The read terminates 3 residues before the CDR3 end, so the remaining end is supplied by the germline J gene. This chain links TRBV5-1 with TRBJ1-2; 9 bases agree with TRBD1. Germline V gene data show CDR1 as SGHRS and CDR2 as YFSETQ. The CDR3 has 15 residues. V lost 0 bases, J lost 6 bases, and 6 bases stayed unmatched. The sequenced part of the CDR3 DNA is TGCGCCAGCAGCTTGGACGGGACAGGGTATGATGGC. Protein: CASSLDGTGYDG. The whole CDR3 reads CASSLDGTGYDGYTF.

In the case of this clone: Coverage ceases 3 residues before the CDR3 finishes, and the germline J gene fills in the end. The chain has TRBV2 and TRBJ2-4; 10 positions agree with TRBD2. V was clipped by 7 bases and J by 6 bases; unmatched bases: 6. From germline, CDR1 is SNHLY and CDR2 FYNNEI. This CDR3 contains 14 residues. CDR3 DNA (partial): TGTGCCAGCAAACTAGCGGGAACAGGAAACATT. Translated, it gives CASKLAGTGNI. The whole CDR3 reads CASKLAGTGNIQYF.

About this clone itself: The CDR3 is cut off 3 residues early in the read; its end comes from the germline J gene. The rearrangement joins TRBV10-3 to TRBJ2-2, with a possible D match to TRBD1 (5 bases). CDR3 size: 13 residues. Trimming removed 6 bases at V and 4 bases at J, with 9 bases between. Per the germline V gene, CDR1 is ENHRY and CDR2 is SYGVKD. CDR3: CAIRADSTGELFF. Partial CDR3 DNA: TGTGCCATCAGAGCAGACAGCACCGGGGAG.

About this clone: The CDR3 goes on 3 residues after the read ends, and that part is filled in from the germline J gene. V usage is TRBV7-9 and J usage is TRBJ2-5; D is undetermined. The CDR3 is made up of 14 amino acids. The V gene's germline CDR1 is SEHNR and CDR2 FQNEAQ (reference sequence). The V gene lost 5 bases and the J gene lost 2 bases, with 12 bases spanning the gap. Here the CDR3 reads CASSLLAEQETQYF. Partial CDR3 DNA: TGTGCCAGCAGCCTCTTAGCTGAGCAAGAGACC.

On this clone itself: The DNA ends 3 residues before the CDR3 does, and the rest of the CDR3 is filled in from the germline J gene. The J gene is TRBJ1-1, the V gene TRBV5-1, with D possibly matching TRBD1 (5 bases). The CDR3 is 13 amino acids. V was pared by 3 bases and J by 4 bases, with 10 bases between. Germline CDR1 and CDR2: SGHRS and YFSETQ. The CDR3 is CASSYQGVTEAFF. CDR3 DNA, as far as it was read: TGCGCCAGCAGCTACCAGGGAGTCACTGAA.

About this clone: Read coverage stops 3 residues before the CDR3 terminus; the germline J gene supplies the remainder. The chain has TRBV18 and TRBJ2-5; D might be TRBD2 (6 bases). Trimming pared 1 base from V and 1 base from J, leaving 10 bases between. In germline, CDR1 is KGHSH, CDR2 LQKENI. The CDR3 loop spans 15 amino acids. The part of the CDR3 DNA that was read is TGTGCCAGCTCACCACGCCCTAGCGCCCAAGAGACC. This sequence encodes CASSPRPSAQET. The CDR3, in full, reads CASSPRPSAQETQYF.

Note on this clone: An end of the junction differs from the germline gene, which may be a read error. CDR3 protein: CASSEVSDSPLHF. The covered CDR3 bases are TGTGCCAGCAGCGAAGTTTCTGATTCACCC. V and J are TRBV2 and TRBJ1-6, with no clear D. The read ends 3 residues shy of where the CDR3 ends; the end is completed using the germline J gene. This CDR3 is 13 amino acids long. Germline V gene lookup returns CDR1 SNHLY and CDR2 FYNNEI.

As regards this clone: The CDR3 goes on 3 residues after the read ends, and that part is filled in from the germline J gene. The chain combines TRBV7-3 with TRBJ2-1; D is unresolved. The ends were cut back, 2 bases at V and 3 bases at J, with 5 bases in the middle. Germline V gene data show CDR1 as SGHTA and CDR2 as FQGTGA. The CDR3 contains 13 residues. CDR3 DNA, as far as it was read: TGTGCCAGCAGCTTACGAGGCTACAATGAG. Translated: CASSLRGYNE. The CDR3 reads in full as CASSLRGYNEQFF.

Of note for this clone: The read ends 3 residues before the CDR3 terminus; that terminus is restored from the germline J gene. The chain couples TRBV30 to TRBJ1-2, with unresolved D. CDR1 is GTSNPN and CDR2 is SVGIG in the germline V gene (reference sequence). The CDR3 spans 11 residues. CDR3 DNA (partial): TGTGCCTGCTCATCTAGCGGGGGC. Amino acid sequence: CACSSSGG. The full CDR3 is CACSSSGGYTF.